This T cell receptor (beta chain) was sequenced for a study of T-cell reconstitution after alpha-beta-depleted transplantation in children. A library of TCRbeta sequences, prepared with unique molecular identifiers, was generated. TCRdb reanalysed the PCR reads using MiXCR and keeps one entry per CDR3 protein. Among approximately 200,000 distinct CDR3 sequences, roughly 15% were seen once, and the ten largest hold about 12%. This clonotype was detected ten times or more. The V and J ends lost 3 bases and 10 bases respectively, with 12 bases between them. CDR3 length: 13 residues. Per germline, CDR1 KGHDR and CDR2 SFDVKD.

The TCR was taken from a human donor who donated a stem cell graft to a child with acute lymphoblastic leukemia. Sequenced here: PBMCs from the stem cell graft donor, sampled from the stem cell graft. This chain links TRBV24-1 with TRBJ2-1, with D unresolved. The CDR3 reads CATSDMLVTEQFF. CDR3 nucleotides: TGTGCCACCAGTGATATGCTAGTGACCGAGCAGTTCTTC.